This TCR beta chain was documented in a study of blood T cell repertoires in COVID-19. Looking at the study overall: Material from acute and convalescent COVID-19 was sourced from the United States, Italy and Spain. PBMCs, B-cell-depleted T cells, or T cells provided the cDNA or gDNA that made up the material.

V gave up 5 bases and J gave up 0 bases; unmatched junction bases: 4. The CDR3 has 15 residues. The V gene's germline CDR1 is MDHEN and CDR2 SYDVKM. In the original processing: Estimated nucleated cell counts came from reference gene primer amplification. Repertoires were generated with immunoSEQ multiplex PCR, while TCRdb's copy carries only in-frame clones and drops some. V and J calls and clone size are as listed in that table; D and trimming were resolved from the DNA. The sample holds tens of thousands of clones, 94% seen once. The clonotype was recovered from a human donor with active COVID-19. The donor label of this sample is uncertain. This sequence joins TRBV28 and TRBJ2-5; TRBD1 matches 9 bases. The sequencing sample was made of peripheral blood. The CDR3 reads CASSTQGANQETQYF. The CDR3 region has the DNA TGTGCCAGCAGTACACAGGGGGCGAACCAAGAGACCCAGTACTTC.